This T cell receptor beta chain was identified during a study of T cells in women clearing cervical HPV infection. Study-wide context: Case blood was drawn when the lesion was first found; control blood after infection became undetectable. Case blood was drawn a median around 150 days after lesion detection.

Trimming removed 0 bases at V and 2 bases at J, with 16 bases between. CDR1 is DFQATT, CDR2 SNEGSKA, per germline (reference sequence). The CDR3 is 16 residues long. Study-level results: Timing of associations relative to infection is unclear; T-cell subsets were not isolated. TRBV6-7 relative abundance averaged approximately 0.11% in cases and under 0.2% in controls.

Concerning this clone: Its target is not known. Coverage ceases 3 residues before the CDR3 finishes, and the germline J gene fills in the end.

This table comes from immunoSEQ multiplex PCR, and its TCRdb copy is limited to in-frame clones, with some not included. This repertoire includes approximately 35,000 clones. Sequencing used blood buffy coat. This sequence was found in a woman between 18 and 75 years old with a cervical HPV16 infection that either progressed to CIN3+ or cleared (not recorded which). The gene calls are TRBV20-1 and TRBJ2-5, with D perhaps TRBD2 (5 bases). The CDR3 here is CSARDLAGTVQETQYF. CDR3 bases read: TGCAGTGCTAGAGATCTAGCCGGTACAGTGCAAGAGACC.